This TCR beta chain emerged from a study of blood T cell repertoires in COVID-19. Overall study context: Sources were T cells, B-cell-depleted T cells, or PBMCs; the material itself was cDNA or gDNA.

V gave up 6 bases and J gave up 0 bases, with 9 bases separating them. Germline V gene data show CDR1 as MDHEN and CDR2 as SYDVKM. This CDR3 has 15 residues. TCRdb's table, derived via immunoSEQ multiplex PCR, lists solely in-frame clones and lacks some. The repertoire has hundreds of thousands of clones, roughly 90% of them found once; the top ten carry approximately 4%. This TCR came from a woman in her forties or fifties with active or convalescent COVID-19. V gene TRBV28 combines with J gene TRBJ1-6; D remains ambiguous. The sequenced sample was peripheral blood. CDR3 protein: CASRTASSYNSPLHF. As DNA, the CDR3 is TGTGCCAGCAGGACGGCTAGCTCCTATAATTCACCCCTCCACTTT.